This TCR beta chain originates from a study of PD-L1 blockade in urothelial cancer. It was with amplified housekeeping genes that FFPE tumor DNA was quantified. Profiled with immunoSEQ multiplex PCR; TCRdb holds only in-frame clones, not every one. The sample includes approximately 35,000 clones, 35% to 40% of them seen just once. The CDR3 is made up of 14 amino acids. V shed 0 bases and J 11 bases; nucleotides not matched to a gene: 10. Germline-derived CDR1 and CDR2 are SGHRS and YFSETQ. All patients carried locally advanced or metastatic urothelial carcinoma. The sample in question was tumor tissue, obtained before atezolizumab (anti-PD-L1) treatment. The TCR sequence derives from a man aged 60 to 69 with urothelial cancer. V and J are TRBV5-1 and TRBJ1-1; 7 positions match TRBD1. DNA for the CDR3: TGCGCCAGCAGCTTGGGGTCAAAGACAGGGCAGGCTTTCTTT. Translation gives CASSLGSKTGQAFF.